This TCR beta chain was profiled in a study of graft-versus-host responses after intestinal transplantation. For the study at large: Grafts were multivisceral, liver-intestinal, or isolated intestinal. The whole recipient group had anti-thymocyte globulin induction followed by tacrolimus and steroids for approximately three years. Findings and limits, study-wide: GvH clone levels peaked in circulation, and this peak was associated with early post-transplant HvG declines.

About this clone itself: What it binds is not known.

V dropped 2 bases and J dropped 6 bases, with 14 bases sitting between them. Germline CDR1 and CDR2: SGHNT and YYREEE (reference sequence). The CDR3 sequence is 15 residues long. Profiling relied on immunoSEQ multiplex PCR, and the TCRdb table lists in-frame clones only, not all of them. In the table there are about 31,000 clones, about 79% of which are singletons. The gene calls are TRBV5-4 and TRBJ2-2; TRBD1 might be the D (6 bases). The specimen was unstimulated CD8+ T cells sorted from spleen or lymph node cells, collected before intestinal transplant. This TCR was sampled from a human donor who received an intestinal transplant. The CDR3 loop reads CASSLTRGGAGELFF. CDR3 nucleotides: TGTGCCAGCAGCTTAACCAGGGGTGGGGCCGGGGAGCTGTTTTTT.